This T cell receptor beta chain comes out of a study of cytomegalovirus exposure and HLA in healthy donors. Study background: Later, an analysis reported that the 95 to 150 validation repertoires had used the same platform as the roughly 660 first-cohort repertoires. The study, taken as a whole, reports: The study found most TCR sequences rare, yet found some public TCRs in many donors. There were under 200 TCR beta chains listed as cytomegalovirus-associated.

Germline loops: CDR1 ENHRY, CDR2 SYGVKD. The CDR3 loop spans 16 amino acids. V was pared by 2 bases and J by 1 base, with 5 bases of the junction left unmatched. Repertoires were generated with immunoSEQ multiplex PCR, while TCRdb's copy carries only in-frame clones and drops some. The table has about 140,000 clones, roughly nine tenths seen once; the top ten hold less than 3.5%. Notes on this clone: Its target is not known.

The approximately 120-subject validation cohort, separate from the approximately 670-subject first cohort, included the donors. This TCR derives from a man aged 18 to 29 in good health and CMV-seronegative. The specimen sequenced was PBMCs. The chain uses TRBV10-3 and TRBJ2-1; 7 bases are shared with TRBD2. CDR3 bases: TGTGCCATCAGTGAGCCTAGCGGAGTTTCCTACAATGAGCAGTTCTTC. Its translation is CAISEPSGVSYNEQFF.